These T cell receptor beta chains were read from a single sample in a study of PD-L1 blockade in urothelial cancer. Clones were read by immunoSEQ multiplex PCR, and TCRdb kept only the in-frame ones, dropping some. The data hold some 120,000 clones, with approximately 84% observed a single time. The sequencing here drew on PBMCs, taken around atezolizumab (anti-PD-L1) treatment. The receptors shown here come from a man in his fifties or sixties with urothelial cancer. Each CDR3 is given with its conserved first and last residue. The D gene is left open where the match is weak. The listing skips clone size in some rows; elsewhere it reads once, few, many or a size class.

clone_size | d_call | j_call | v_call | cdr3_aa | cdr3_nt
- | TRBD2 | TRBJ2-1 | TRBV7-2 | CASSLKTSGRGEQFF | TGTGCCAGCAGCCTCAAGACTAGCGGGAGAGGTGAGCAGTTCTTC
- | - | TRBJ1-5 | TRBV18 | CASSPYREEPQHF | TGTGCCAGCTCACCATACAGGGAAGAGCCCCAGCATTTT
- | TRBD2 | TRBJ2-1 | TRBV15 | CATSESGGSYNEQFF | TGTGCCACCAGCGAGTCGGGGGGCTCCTACAATGAGCAGTTCTTC
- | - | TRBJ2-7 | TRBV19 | CASSIGGTYEQYF | TGTGCCAGTAGTATAGGCGGCACCTACGAGCAGTACTTC
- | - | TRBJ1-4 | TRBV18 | CASSPSGGGSRELFF | TGTGCCAGCTCACCTTCCGGTGGGGGGAGCCGAGAACTGTTTTTT
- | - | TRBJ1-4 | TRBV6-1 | CASSPVGGNEKLFF | TGTGCCAGCAGTCCCGTGGGGGGTAATGAAAAACTGTTTTTT
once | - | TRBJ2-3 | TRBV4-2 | CASSQDAVRASFTDTQYF | TGTGCCAGCAGCCAAGATGCGGTGCGGGCCTCCTTCACAGATACGCAGTATTTT
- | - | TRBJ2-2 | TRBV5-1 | CASSLSGQNTGELFF | TGCGCCAGCAGCTTGTCGGGACAGAACACCGGGGAGCTGTTTTTT
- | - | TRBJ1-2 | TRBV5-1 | CASSLGALYGYTF | TGCGCCAGCAGCTTGGGAGCACTCTATGGCTACACCTTC
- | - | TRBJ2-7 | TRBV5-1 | CASSLGVEAGEQYF | TGCGCCAGCAGCTTGGGTGTGGAGGCCGGCGAGCAGTACTTC
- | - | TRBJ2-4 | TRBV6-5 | CASRIRDIQYF | TGTGCCAGCAGGATACGGGACATTCAGTACTTC
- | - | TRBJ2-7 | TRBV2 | CASRGWQAYEQYF | TGTGCCAGCAGGGGTTGGCAGGCCTACGAGCAGTACTTC
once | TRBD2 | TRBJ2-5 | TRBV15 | CATSGQLAEQETQYF | TGTGCCACCAGCGGCCAACTAGCGGAACAAGAGACCCAGTACTTC
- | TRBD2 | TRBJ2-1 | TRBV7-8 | CASSLLPGRAGSEQFF | TGTGCCAGCAGCCTACTCCCCGGGAGGGCGGGTTCGGAGCAGTTCTTC
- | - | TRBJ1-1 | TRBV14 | CASSPPGMNTEAFF | TGTGCCAGCAGCCCTCCCGGGATGAACACTGAAGCTTTCTTT
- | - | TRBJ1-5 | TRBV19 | CASSYYNQPQHF | TGTGCCAGTAGTTATTATAATCAGCCCCAGCATTTT
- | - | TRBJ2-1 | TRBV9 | CASSVEGYYNEQFF | TGTGCCAGCAGCGTAGAGGGGTACTACAATGAGCAGTTCTTC